Each of the 25 T cell receptor beta chains below was sequenced from the same sample in a study of blood T cell repertoires in COVID-19. Generated by immunoSEQ multiplex PCR, the TCRdb table keeps only in-frame clones and is missing some. The sample lists about 120,000 clones, around four fifths occurring once. Material: peripheral blood. These receptors were obtained from a woman between 65 and 79 years old with acute or convalescent COVID-19.

The rearrangement links TRBV7-3 to TRBJ2-1, with 10 bases aligning to TRBD2. The CDR3 has 17 amino acids. Germline V gives CDR1 SGHTA, CDR2 FQGTGA. The J segment lost 0 bases and the V segment lost 5 bases, leaving 7 bases of the junction unmatched. The DNA for the CDR3 is TGTGCCAGCAGCCCCTCTGGACTAGCGGTCTCCTACAATGAGCAGTTCTTC. Its protein is CASSPSGLAVSYNEQFF.

J is TRBJ2-7 and V is TRBV11-2, with 9 bases that match TRBD1. The ends lost 5 bases at V and 0 bases at J; junction bases unmatched: 5. This CDR3 comprises 15 residues. Germline V gene sequence: CDR1 SGHAT, CDR2 FQNNGV. The CDR3: CASSPGTGNSYEQYF. DNA of the CDR3: TGTGCCAGCAGCCCTGGGACAGGGAACTCCTACGAGCAGTACTTC.

The chain employs TRBV7-3 and TRBJ2-3, with 14 bases aligning to TRBD2. Unmatched junction bases numbered 4, after V lost 5 bases and J lost 3 bases. Germline V CDR1 and CDR2: SGHTA, FQGTGA. The CDR3 runs to 16 residues. The CDR3 DNA is TGTGCCAGCAGCCACAGGACTAGCGGGAGGACAGATACGCAGTATTTT. As protein: CASSHRTSGRTDTQYF.

The gene calls are TRBV5-1 and TRBJ1-4; possible D gene TRBD1, 5 bases. The V end was cut by 1 base, the J end by 8 bases, with 18 bases between. The germline CDR1 and CDR2 sequences are SGHRS and YFSETQ. This CDR3 has 16 amino acids. CDR3 DNA sequence: TGCGCCAGCAGCTTGCGGCCTGGGGGGGAAGGGGAAAAACTGTTTTTT. Translating gives CASSLRPGGEGEKLFF.

The chain carries TRBV4-2 and TRBJ1-4, with 7 bases lining up with TRBD1. This CDR3 is built from 15 residues. The V gene's germline CDR1 is LGHNA and CDR2 YNFKEQ. The ends lost 0 bases at V and 12 bases at J; junction bases unmatched: 10. CDR3 amino acids: CASSQDWDSRGELFF. CDR3 bases: TGTGCCAGCAGCCAAGATTGGGACAGCCGCGGGGAACTGTTTTTT.

A few counts support this clone. The chain uses TRBV6-5 and TRBJ1-4; 8 positions match TRBD1. Losses at the gene ends were 6 bases for V and 5 bases for J; bases not matched to a gene: 5. This CDR3 has 14 residues. The germline V gene has CDR1 MNHEY and CDR2 SVGAGI. In DNA, the CDR3 is TGTGCCAGCAGCCGCCGGACAGGGAATGAAAAACTGTTTTTT. Translation gives CASSRRTGNEKLFF.

The chain recombines TRBV6-6 with TRBJ1-2; unclear D gene. This CDR3 has 14 residues. Trimming stripped 6 bases from V and 5 bases from J, with 16 bases between. CDR1 is MNHNY and CDR2 is SVGAGI in the germline V gene (reference sequence). The CDR3 region has the DNA TGTGCCAGCAGCCGAGGGTCCTCGGGGTATGGCTACACCTTC. It encodes CASSRGSSGYGYTF.

The chain has TRBV7-2 and TRBJ2-1; TRBD2 agrees at 14 bases. This CDR3 has 19 amino acids. The V and J ends lost 3 bases and 7 bases, in that order; junction bases with no gene match: 14. Germline V CDR1 and CDR2: SGHTA, FQGNSA. The CDR3: CASSFLPTTSGGAGNEQFF. The CDR3 DNA reads TGTGCCAGCAGCTTCCTACCAACGACTAGCGGGGGGGCAGGGAATGAGCAGTTCTTC. Looking up the rest from reference TRBV7-2 and TRBJ2-1 gives the full variable domain: GAGVSQSPSNKVTEKGKDVELRCDPISGHTALYWYRQSLGQGLEFLIYFQGNSAPDKSGLPSDRFSAERTGGSVSTLTIQRTQQEDSAVYLCASSFLPTTSGGAGNEQFFGPGTRLTVL.

The CDR3 coding sequence is TGTGCCAGCGGGGACAGGGCATCACCCCTCCACTTT. Protein product: CASGDRASPLHF. The chain is built from TRBV3-1 (or the pseudogene TRBV3-2) and TRBJ1-6; 9 bases are a match to TRBD1. This CDR3 region has 12 residues. CDR1 and CDR2 (germline): LGHDT, YNNKEL (reference sequence). With 8 bases clipped from V and 10 bases from J, the junction kept 3 bases outside the gene matches.

This sequence joins TRBV18 and TRBJ1-1, with TRBD1 matching over 9 bases. The trim removed 5 bases at V and 1 base at J, leaving 2 bases unmatched. The CDR3 extends over 14 amino acids. CDR1 KGHSH and CDR2 LQKENI come from the germline V gene. The CDR3 is CASSGTGTNTEAFF. The CDR3 DNA follows: TGTGCCAGCTCAGGGACAGGGACGAACACTGAAGCTTTCTTT.

The chain uses TRBV18 and TRBJ1-5, with TRBD1 matching over 8 bases. V dropped 6 bases and J dropped 4; count of bases not matched to a gene: 5. The CDR3 spans 14 residues. Germline-derived CDR1 and CDR2 are KGHSH and LQKENI. CDR3 sequence reads: CASSGTGGNQPQHF. The CDR3 coding sequence is TGTGCCAGCTCGGGGACAGGTGGTAATCAGCCCCAGCATTTT.

The chain is built from TRBV30 and TRBJ1-1; TRBD1 matches 9 bases. J was trimmed by 1 base and V by 7 bases; bases with no gene match: 10. Germline V gene data show CDR1 as GTSNPN and CDR2 as SVGIG (reference sequence). There are 15 residues in the CDR3. Here the CDR3 DNA reads TGTGCCTTGCATGATCCGGGACAGGGGAACACTGAAGCTTTCTTT. Its translation is CALHDPGQGNTEAFF.

This clone has more than one count but fewer than ten. The CDR3 spells CASRRGLAPSDTQYF. Written as DNA, the CDR3 is TGTGCCAGCAGACGAGGGCTAGCGCCCTCAGATACGCAGTATTTT. The chain joins TRBV3-1 (or the pseudogene TRBV3-2) to TRBJ2-3; possible D gene TRBD2, 6 bases. The CDR3 runs to 15 residues. Trimming stripped 6 bases from V and 4 bases from J, with 17 bases between. Germline V gene data show CDR1 as LGHDT and CDR2 as YNNKEL (reference sequence).

This clone appeared once. The J gene is TRBJ2-7, the V gene TRBV12-3 or TRBV12-4, with 7 bases matching TRBD1. CDR3 length: 13 residues. Losses at the gene ends were 6 bases for V and 2 bases for J; bases not matched to a gene: 4. The CDR3 sequence: CASSRTGAYEQYF. The CDR3 region has the DNA TGTGCCAGCAGCCGCACAGGGGCCTACGAGCAGTACTTC.

The chain joins TRBV9 to TRBJ2-2, with 8 nucleotides matching TRBD2. The V gene end was trimmed by 3 bases and the J gene end by 2 bases; junction bases not matched to a gene: 9. CDR1 and CDR2 (germline): SGDLS, YYNGEE. This CDR3 comprises 17 residues. The CDR3 sequence is CASSATGLAGNTGELFF. In DNA form, the CDR3 reads TGTGCCAGCAGCGCTACCGGGCTAGCGGGTAACACCGGGGAGCTGTTTTTT.

The rearrangement joins TRBV24-1 to TRBJ2-3; D is perhaps TRBD2 (5 bases). Germline V gene lookup returns CDR1 KGHDR and CDR2 SFDVKD. The CDR3 is 14 amino acids. The V end was cut by 4 bases, the J end by 1 base, with 8 bases between. The CDR3 is CATSEARGTDTQYF. Written as DNA, the CDR3 is TGTGCCACCAGTGAAGCGCGGGGCACAGATACGCAGTATTTT.

The sample holds a few counts of this clone. This CDR3 is CASSPLRDSRNSPLHF. Here the CDR3 DNA reads TGTGCCAGTAGTCCCCTCCGGGACAGTAGGAATTCACCCCTCCACTTT. The chain combines TRBV19 with TRBJ1-6, with TRBD1 matching 7 bases. Trimming removed 5 bases from V and 7 bases from J; junction bases left unmatched: 11. This CDR3 is built from 16 residues. Germline loops: CDR1 LNHDA, CDR2 SQIVND (reference sequence).

The chain recombines TRBV7-9 with TRBJ1-6, with TRBD1 as a possible D gene (6 bases). The ends were cut back, 6 bases at V and 7 bases at J, with 16 bases in the middle. CDR3 length: 15 residues. The V gene's germline CDR1 is SEHNR and CDR2 FQNEAQ (reference sequence). The CDR3 DNA is TGTGCCAGCAGTGCTGGGGCAGGGGCGAATTCACCCCTCCACTTT. Its translation is CASSAGAGANSPLHF.

This clone was detected only once. The chain combines TRBV5-6 with TRBJ1-2; maybe TRBD1 (5 bases). Trimming left V 4 bases short and J 6 bases short, with 13 bases between. The CDR3 is 13 residues long. Germline lookup yields CDR1 SGHDT and CDR2 YYEEEE. The CDR3 loop reads CASSPPRDHGYTF. The CDR3 DNA follows: TGTGCCAGCAGCCCCCCCAGGGATCATGGCTACACCTTC.

The rearrangement links TRBV5-1 to TRBJ2-3; D call uncertain. This CDR3 has 12 amino acids. Germline V gene sequence: CDR1 SGHRS, CDR2 YFSETQ. V lost 4 bases and J lost 4, with 7 bases in between. CDR3 DNA: TGCGCCAGCAGCGTTATTGCAGATACGCAGTATTTT. This sequence encodes CASSVIADTQYF.

This sequence joins TRBV28 and TRBJ2-7, with TRBD2 matching over 7 bases. The CDR3 is made up of 13 amino acids. Germline-derived CDR1 and CDR2 are MDHEN and SYDVKM. Trimming took 5 bases from V and 0 from J; bases not matched to a gene: 1. The CDR3 spells CASSLAASYEQYF. In DNA form, the CDR3 reads TGTGCCAGCAGTCTAGCGGCCTCCTACGAGCAGTACTTC.

The chain is built from TRBV7-9 and TRBJ1-1; D unclear. The CDR3 extends over 15 amino acids. In germline, CDR1 is SEHNR, CDR2 FQNEAQ (reference sequence). The V end was cut by 6 bases, the J end by 4 bases, with 18 bases between. CDR3 nucleotides: TGTGCCAGCAGTCTTCACGCTGGGAGCGGCACTGAAGCTTTCTTT. Translation: CASSLHAGSGTEAFF.

The genes are TRBV5-1 and TRBJ2-2, with D perhaps matching TRBD2 (5 bases). The CDR3 has 14 residues. CDR1 is SGHRS, CDR2 YFSETQ, per germline. Trimming took off 5 bases at V and 4 bases at J, with 12 bases between the two ends. CDR3 amino acids: CASRPGGGTGELFF. The CDR3 region has the DNA TGCGCCAGCAGACCGGGTGGAGGCACCGGGGAGCTGTTTTTT.

This clone was observed a single time. Other DNA sequences in the sample encode the same CDR3. J is TRBJ2-1 and V is TRBV3-1 (or the pseudogene TRBV3-2); D not certain. CDR1 LGHDT and CDR2 YNNKEL come from the germline V gene (reference sequence). Trimming pared 1 base from V and 5 bases from J, leaving 6 bases between. The CDR3 totals 13 residues. The CDR3 DNA reads TGTGCCAGCAGCCAAGCTTTAAACAATGAGCAGTTCTTC. Residues: CASSQALNNEQFF.

This clone was counted once. V usage is TRBV10-3 and J usage is TRBJ1-2; D ambiguous. The V gene's germline CDR1 is ENHRY and CDR2 SYGVKD. V dropped 7 bases and J dropped 4 bases, with 10 bases sitting between them. The CDR3 length is 12 residues. CDR3 residues: CAINRESYGYTF. The CDR3 nucleotides read TGTGCCATCAACCGGGAGAGCTATGGCTACACCTTC.